This T cell receptor (beta chain) was captured by sequencing in a study of shared clonotypes between healthy human individuals. Study-level findings and limits: The naive CD4 repertoires of four donors were compared, and approximately 5% of clonotypes were shared. Generally, estimated richness proved larger in naive subsets than it did in memory subsets. Blood was the sole source, and tissue repertoires probably differ.

Original methodology: ImmunoSEQ junction-only sequences lacked quality scores, so their filtering differed. Sequencing used immunoSEQ multiplex PCR; TCRdb keeps in-frame clones, though not all of them. The DNA was the basis for D and trimming; V, J and clone size are from that table. Among about 510,000 clones listed, almost 97% were seen once. V was pared by 2 bases and J by 0 bases, with 13 bases between. The CDR3 runs to 17 residues. The germline V gene encodes CDR1 SGHVS and CDR2 FQNEAQ. Comments on this clone: What it recognizes is unknown.

The sequencing sample was made of naive CD4+ T cells sorted from blood. As to subset: CD45RA+ positively selected. This chain joins TRBV7-8 and TRBJ2-2, with D perhaps matching TRBD2 (6 bases). This TCR was sampled from a woman aged 30 to 39 in good health. In DNA, the CDR3 is TGTGCCAGCAGCTTATCCGGAGCGGGCCCGAACACCGGGGAGCTGTTTTTT. It translates to CASSLSGAGPNTGELFF. The variable domain in full, completed from reference TRBV7-8 and TRBJ2-2, reads GAGVSQSPRYKVAKRGQDVALRCDPISGHVSLFWYQQALGQGPEFLTYFQNEAQLDKSGLPSDRFFAERPEGSVSTLKIQRTQQEDSAVYLCASSLSGAGPNTGELFFGEGSRLTVL.